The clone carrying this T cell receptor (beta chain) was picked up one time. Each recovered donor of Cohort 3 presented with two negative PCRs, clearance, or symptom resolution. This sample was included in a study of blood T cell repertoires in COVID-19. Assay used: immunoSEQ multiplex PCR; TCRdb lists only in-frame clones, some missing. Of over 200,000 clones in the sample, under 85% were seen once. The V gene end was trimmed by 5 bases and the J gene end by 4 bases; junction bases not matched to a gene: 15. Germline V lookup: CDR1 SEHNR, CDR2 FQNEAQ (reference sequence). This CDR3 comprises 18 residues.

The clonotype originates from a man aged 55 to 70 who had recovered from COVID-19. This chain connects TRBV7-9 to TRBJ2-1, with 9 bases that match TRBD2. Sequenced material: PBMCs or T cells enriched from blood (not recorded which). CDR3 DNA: TGTGCCAGCAGCCCAACACCCGGTGCGGGGGGGATTTACAATGAGCAGTTCTTC. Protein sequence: CASSPTPGAGGIYNEQFF.